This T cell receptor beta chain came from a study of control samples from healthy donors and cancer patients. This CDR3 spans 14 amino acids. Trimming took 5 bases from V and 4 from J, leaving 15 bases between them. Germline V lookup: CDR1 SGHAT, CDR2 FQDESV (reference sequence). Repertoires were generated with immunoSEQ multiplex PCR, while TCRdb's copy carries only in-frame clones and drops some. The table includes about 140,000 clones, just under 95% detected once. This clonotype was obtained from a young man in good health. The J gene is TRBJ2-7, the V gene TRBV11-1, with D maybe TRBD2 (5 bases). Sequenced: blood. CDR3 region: CASSPDRGFYEQYF. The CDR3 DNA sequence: TGTGCCAGCAGCCCTGACCGGGGTTTTTACGAGCAGTACTTC.